The 12 T cell receptor beta chains presented below share a single source sample, sequenced in a study of shared clonotypes between healthy human individuals. TCRdb's table, derived via immunoSEQ multiplex PCR, lists solely in-frame clones and lacks some. The data hold some 1.4 million clones, with around 97% observed a single time. What was sequenced was naive CD4+ T cells sorted from blood. Subset defined: CD45RA+ positively selected. The origin of the receptors is a man aged 25 to 45 in good health.

The V call is TRBV7-2, the J call TRBJ2-6; D ambiguous. The CDR3 extends over 15 amino acids. V lost 3 bases to trimming and J lost 0 bases, with 6 bases between them. CDR1 is SGHTA and CDR2 is FQGNSA in the germline V gene. Here the CDR3 reads CASSFSASGANVLTF. CDR3 coding DNA: TGTGCCAGCAGCTTTTCTGCCTCTGGGGCCAACGTCCTGACTTTC.

In the case of this clone: The identical CDR3 is also encoded by other nucleotide sequences in the sample. DNA for the CDR3: TGCAGCGTTGCACAGGGCCAAGAGACCCAGTACTTC. This translates into CSVAQGQETQYF. The gene calls are TRBV29-1 and TRBJ2-5, with TRBD1 as a possible D gene (6 bases). The germline V gene encodes CDR1 SQVTM and CDR2 ANQGSEA. CDR3 size: 12 residues. V lost 4 bases and J lost 1, with 7 bases in between.

The rearrangement joins TRBV6-6 to TRBJ2-5, with no clear D. Trimming stripped 2 bases from V and 3 bases from J, with 10 bases between. The CDR3 loop spans 14 amino acids. CDR1 is MNHNY and CDR2 is SVGAGI in the germline V gene (reference sequence). Here the CDR3 reads CASSYLTDEETQYF. As DNA, the CDR3 is TGTGCCAGCAGTTACCTGACTGACGAAGAGACCCAGTACTTC.

The rearrangement joins TRBV7-9 to TRBJ1-4; D perhaps matches TRBD1 (5 bases). The CDR3 extends over 14 amino acids. The ends were cut back, 5 bases at V and 3 bases at J, with 10 bases in the middle. The germline V gene encodes CDR1 SEHNR and CDR2 FQNEAQ (reference sequence). For the CDR3, the DNA is TGTGCCAGCAGCGACAGTCTCTCTAATGAAAAACTGTTTTTT. It yields the protein CASSDSLSNEKLFF.

J is TRBJ2-1 and V is TRBV30; 10 nucleotides agree with TRBD2. The V segment lost 0 bases and the J segment 9 bases; nucleotides outside the gene matches: 2. Germline-derived CDR1 and CDR2 are GTSNPN and SVGIG (reference sequence). This CDR3 contains 13 residues. This CDR3 reads CAWSVRTSGEQFF. DNA of the CDR3: TGTGCCTGGAGTGTAAGGACTAGCGGTGAGCAGTTCTTC.

The chain combines TRBV19 with TRBJ1-5; TRBD1 aligns across 7 bases. Germline-derived CDR1 and CDR2 are LNHDA and SQIVND (reference sequence). This CDR3 has 18 amino acids. Trimming removed 2 bases from V and 5 bases from J; junction bases left unmatched: 15. Written as DNA, the CDR3 is TGTGCCAGTAGTATATTTGGTAACAGGGGCGGTGGGGATCAGCCCCAGCATTTT. Translated: CASSIFGNRGGGDQPQHF.

V is TRBV7-2 and J is TRBJ2-1; 10 positions agree with TRBD2. J lost 7 bases, V lost 5 bases, and 14 bases had no gene match. The CDR3 runs to 17 residues. Germline V gene data show CDR1 as SGHTA and CDR2 as FQGNSA. CDR3 sequence: CASSLILAGGPSNEQFF. The CDR3 nucleotides read TGTGCCAGCAGCCTCATTTTAGCGGGAGGACCCTCAAATGAGCAGTTCTTC. Drawing the rest from reference TRBV7-2 and TRBJ2-1, the complete variable domain is GAGVSQSPSNKVTEKGKDVELRCDPISGHTALYWYRQSLGQGLEFLIYFQGNSAPDKSGLPSDRFSAERTGGSVSTLTIQRTQQEDSAVYLCASSLILAGGPSNEQFFGPGTRLTVL.

The J gene is TRBJ2-2, the V gene TRBV19, with no clear D. The CDR3 runs 14 residues. Germline V gene data show CDR1 as LNHDA and CDR2 as SQIVND (reference sequence). Between the trimmed V and J ends, which lost 2 bases and 6 bases, there was a span of 10 bases. Here the CDR3 reads CASSIRSVAGELFF. The CDR3 nucleotides are TGTGCCAGTAGTATAAGGAGTGTGGCCGGGGAGCTGTTTTTT. The full variable domain, in which reference TRBV19 and TRBJ2-2 provide the parts outside the CDR3, is DGGITQSPKYLFRKEGQNVTLSCEQNLNHDAMYWYRQDPGQGLRLIYYSQIVNDFQKGDIAEGYSVSREKKESFPLTVTSAQKNPTAFYLCASSIRSVAGELFFGEGSRLTVL.

The J gene is TRBJ1-1, the V gene TRBV18, with D tentatively TRBD1 (5 bases). Trimming stripped 5 bases from V and 2 bases from J, with 18 bases between. There are 16 residues in the CDR3. Germline CDR1 reads KGHSH; CDR2 reads LQKENI. CDR3 residues: CASSSTDGGRNTEAFF. The DNA for the CDR3 is TGTGCCAGCTCATCGACCGACGGGGGACGAAACACTGAAGCTTTCTTT.

Turning to this clone: In the same sample, other DNA sequences code for this CDR3. The rearrangement links TRBV19 to TRBJ2-3; D not certain. Deletions cut 6 bases from V and 1 base from J, with 8 bases between. This CDR3 contains 13 residues. The germline gives CDR1 LNHDA, CDR2 SQIVND (reference sequence). This CDR3 is CASSRLGTDTQYF. As DNA, the CDR3 is TGTGCCAGTAGCCGGCTAGGCACAGATACGCAGTATTTT. The complete variable domain, with remaining parts taken from reference TRBV19 and TRBJ2-3, reads DGGITQSPKYLFRKEGQNVTLSCEQNLNHDAMYWYRQDPGQGLRLIYYSQIVNDFQKGDIAEGYSVSREKKESFPLTVTSAQKNPTAFYLCASSRLGTDTQYFGPGTRLTVL.

The count of this clone is one. The chain links TRBV15 to TRBJ1-4, with D unresolved. Looked up from germline, CDR1 is LNHNV and CDR2 is YYDKDF (reference sequence). The CDR3 loop spans 14 amino acids. Trimming removed 3 bases from V and 0 bases from J, with 5 bases in between. In nucleotides, the CDR3 is TGTGCCACCAGCAGTACTACAACTAATGAAAAACTGTTTTTT. Amino acids: CATSSTTTNEKLFF.

The V and J genes are TRBV28 and TRBJ2-3; D unclear. The CDR3 is 14 amino acids. Trimming pared 6 bases from V and 5 bases from J, leaving 15 bases between. CDR1 and CDR2 from the germline V gene are MDHEN and SYDVKM. The CDR3 reads CASSTTPMRDTQYF. The CDR3 bases are TGTGCCAGCAGCACCACCCCAATGAGAGATACGCAGTATTTT.